A single sample is the source of the 27 T cell receptor beta chains below, sequenced in a study of T cells in Graves' hyperthyroidism and ophthalmopathy. What was amplified from RNA transcripts were TCR beta CDR3 regions. The HTBI set primed first-round TCR CDR3 RT-PCR. TCRdb fed the multiplex PCR reads into MiXCR, producing one record per CDR3 protein. The sample has more than 650,000 distinct CDR3 sequences, about 14% seen once; the top ten hold 9.5% to 13%. The material sequenced was blood. Source of these receptors: a woman between 18 and 30 years old with Graves' hyperthyroidism.

Notes on this clonotype: At one boundary the junction diverges from the germline segment, which might be a read error. CDR3 nucleotide sequence: TGTGCCAGCAGCCCCCAAGGGGGGACAGGGGTTTTCTCCCACGAGCAGTACTTC. Protein sequence: CASSPQGGTGVFSHEQYF. The rearrangement joins TRBV7-9 to TRBJ2-7; 10 bases agree with TRBD1. Germline lookup yields CDR1 SEHNR and CDR2 FQNEAQ (reference sequence). The CDR3 consists of 18 residues.

This clonotype was counted ten times or more. The genes are TRBV12-3 or TRBV12-4 and TRBJ1-5, with D tentatively TRBD1 (5 bases). V lost 6 bases and J 8 bases, leaving 17 bases between the germline ends. The CDR3 totals 14 residues. The CDR3 coding sequence is TGTGCCAGCAGCTACGGGGGAGGGAAGAAGCCCCAGCATTTT. It encodes CASSYGGGKKPQHF.

This clonotype was seen only a few times. The V call is TRBV18, the J call TRBJ2-7, with 7 nucleotides matching TRBD1. J lost 6 bases, V lost 3 bases, and 8 bases had no gene match. CDR3 size: 14 residues. The germline V gene has CDR1 KGHSH and CDR2 LQKENI. The DNA of the CDR3 is TGTGCCAGCTCACCTTCGGACAGGTTCGGCGAGCAGTACTTC. Amino acids: CASSPSDRFGEQYF.

This clonotype turned up a few times. V and J are TRBV12-3 or TRBV12-4 and TRBJ2-2; 7 bases are shared with TRBD1. With V trimmed by 6 bases and J by 6 bases, 7 bases remained unmatched. CDR3 length: 14 amino acids. CDR3 sequence reads: CASRIQGVAGELFF. CDR3 DNA: TGTGCCAGCAGAATTCAGGGGGTGGCCGGGGAGCTGTTTTTT.

In regard to this clonotype: Being one base from a much bigger clone, this may be a read error. J is TRBJ2-4 and V is TRBV15; D might be TRBD1 or TRBD2, each matching 6 bases. The CDR3 extends over 15 amino acids. Germline CDR1 LNHNV, CDR2 YYDKDF (reference sequence). V lost 5 bases, J lost 8 bases, and 19 bases lay in between. The CDR3 sequence is CATSDRTGVGDIQYF. Written as DNA, the CDR3 is TGTGCCACCAGCGACAGGACGGGAGTGGGGGACATTCAGTACTTC.

This clonotype was picked up many times. CDR3 nucleotides: TGCAGTGCAGGGCAAAACTATGGCTACACCTTC. Residues: CSAGQNYGYTF. V is TRBV20-1 and J is TRBJ1-2; no clear D gene. The germline gives CDR1 DFQATT, CDR2 SNEGSKA (reference sequence). The CDR3 is 11 residues long. The V end was cut by 6 bases, the J end by 2 bases, with 7 bases between.

This clonotype has at least ten counts. The rearrangement joins TRBV12-3 or TRBV12-4 to TRBJ2-2; 7 bases line up with TRBD2. V shed 5 bases and J 6 bases; nucleotides not matched to a gene: 9. The CDR3 runs to 15 residues. Written as DNA, the CDR3 is TGTGCCAGCAGTCACAGCGGGGCCCAGCCCGGGGAGCTGTTTTTT. This encodes CASSHSGAQPGELFF.

This clonotype was seen at least ten times. The V gene is TRBV28, the J gene TRBJ2-1; D is tentatively TRBD1 or TRBD2 (5 bases each). The CDR3 has 15 amino acids. Germline CDR1 and CDR2: MDHEN and SYDVKM. Trimming removed 4 bases from V and 5 bases from J, with 15 bases in between. The CDR3 bases are TGTGCCAGCAGTTCCCCACTGCCGGGACACAATGAGCAGTTCTTC. This gives the protein CASSSPLPGHNEQFF.

This clonotype has more than one count but fewer than ten. The chain couples TRBV19 to TRBJ2-2; TRBD1 aligns across 10 bases. The CDR3 is 15 amino acids. V was clipped by 3 bases and J by 5 bases; unmatched bases: 3. The germline V gene encodes CDR1 LNHDA and CDR2 SQIVND (reference sequence). The CDR3 region is CASSIRTGGTGELFF. CDR3 bases: TGTGCCAGTAGTATCCGGACAGGGGGTACCGGGGAGCTGTTTTTT.

This clonotype has a count of ten or more. This sequence joins TRBV2 and TRBJ2-1, with 8 bases fitting TRBD2. The CDR3 is 20 residues long. From germline, CDR1 is SNHLY and CDR2 FYNNEI. The V and J ends lost 2 bases and 8 bases, in that order; junction bases with no gene match: 23. The CDR3 reads CASSETDTGRYNRGGDEQFF. The CDR3 coding sequence is TGTGCCAGCAGTGAAACCGATACAGGGAGGTATAATCGGGGGGGGGATGAGCAGTTCTTC.

This clonotype was counted only a few times. V and J are TRBV6-1 and TRBJ1-1; no definite D call. CDR1 is MNHNS and CDR2 is SASEGT in the germline V gene. The CDR3 runs to 13 residues. V was shortened by 5 bases and J by 0 bases, with 7 bases between the two germline ends. The DNA for the CDR3 is TGTGCCAGCAGTCATACAATGAACACTGAAGCTTTCTTT. It yields the protein CASSHTMNTEAFF.

The rearrangement links TRBV29-1 to TRBJ2-1; 10 bases align to TRBD2. The trim removed 6 bases at V and 2 bases at J, leaving 7 bases unmatched. The germline CDR1 and CDR2 sequences are SQVTM and ANQGSEA. The CDR3 is 15 residues long. The CDR3 reads CSVDGTSVAYNEQFF. Here the CDR3 DNA reads TGCAGCGTCGACGGGACTAGCGTAGCCTACAATGAGCAGTTCTTC.

This clonotype came up many times. This chain joins TRBV18 and TRBJ2-2; tentatively, D is TRBD2 (6 bases). Germline V CDR1 and CDR2: KGHSH, LQKENI. CDR3 size: 14 residues. Trimming left V 6 bases short and J 5 bases short, with 13 bases between. The CDR3 protein is CASSGGSETGELFF. CDR3 bases: TGTGCCAGCTCTGGGGGGAGCGAAACCGGGGAGCTGTTTTTT.

This clonotype was seen at least ten times. The V gene is TRBV2, the J gene TRBJ2-7; D is unclear. The CDR3 totals 11 residues. V was cut by 6 bases and J by 3 bases, with 6 bases left in between. CDR1 and CDR2 from the germline V gene are SNHLY and FYNNEI. The chain's CDR3 is CASRFNYEQYF. The CDR3 region has the DNA TGTGCCAGCAGATTCAACTACGAGCAGTACTTC.

This clonotype was seen many times. The rearrangement links TRBV27 to TRBJ2-5, with D unresolved. Trimming pared 6 bases from V and 1 base from J, leaving 12 bases between. The CDR3 sequence is 14 residues long. CDR1 is MNHEY, CDR2 SMNVEV, per germline (reference sequence). This CDR3 reads CASREDWSQETQYF. The DNA for the CDR3 is TGTGCCAGCAGAGAAGACTGGAGCCAAGAGACCCAGTACTTC.

This sequence joins TRBV19 and TRBJ2-2; 7 positions match TRBD2. Trimming cost V 8 bases and J 6 bases; bases outside gene matches: 18. There are 17 residues in the CDR3. In germline, CDR1 is LNHDA, CDR2 SQIVND (reference sequence). Here the CDR3 DNA reads TGTGCCAGTGGCACCTCTAGTGGCGGGAGAGGACCCGGGGAGCTGTTTTTT. Its protein product is CASGTSSGGRGPGELFF.

In its sample, this clonotype was seen many times. This rearrangement joins TRBV2 to TRBJ1-2, with no clear D. CDR1 and CDR2 from the germline V gene are SNHLY and FYNNEI. The CDR3 covers 15 residues. Trimming left V 2 bases short and J 6 bases short, with 16 bases between. CDR3 sequence: CASSELGLLSDGYTF. The CDR3 region has the DNA TGTGCCAGCAGTGAACTCGGGCTTCTCTCGGATGGCTACACCTTC. Using reference TRBV2 and TRBJ1-2 for the parts outside the CDR3, the full variable domain is EPEVTQTPSHQVTQMGQEVILRCVPISNHLYFYWYRQILGQKVEFLVSFYNNEISEKSEIFDDQFSVERPDGSNFTLKIRSTKLEDSAMYFCASSELGLLSDGYTFGSGTRLTVV.

This clonotype was recorded many times. The J gene is TRBJ2-1, the V gene TRBV20-1; 8 positions agree with TRBD2. This CDR3 has 16 residues. Trimming removed 3 bases from V and 4 bases from J; junction bases left unmatched: 11. The germline V gene has CDR1 DFQATT and CDR2 SNEGSKA (reference sequence). CDR3 amino acids: CSARSLSGKGYNEQFF. For the CDR3, the DNA is TGCAGTGCTAGGTCGCTTAGCGGGAAGGGGTACAATGAGCAGTTCTTC.

This clonotype was recorded many times. This rearrangement joins TRBV27 to TRBJ2-4; possibly TRBD2 for D (6 bases). Germline V lookup: CDR1 MNHEY, CDR2 SMNVEV (reference sequence). V was pared by 6 bases and J by 4 bases, with 13 bases between. CDR3 size: 14 residues. The CDR3 reads CASRGLPSKNIQYF. The CDR3 region has the DNA TGTGCCAGCAGAGGACTACCGAGTAAAAACATTCAGTACTTC.

Many counts were recorded for this clonotype. The rearrangement links TRBV30 to TRBJ2-5; either TRBD1 or TRBD2 may fit D (6 bases each). V was shortened by 0 bases and J by 4 bases, with 21 bases between the two germline ends. Germline CDR1 GTSNPN, CDR2 SVGIG (reference sequence). The CDR3 spans 17 residues. The CDR3 nucleotides read TGTGCCTGGAGTGTAGGAGCTAGCGCCTTAGGGGGAGAGACCCAGTACTTC. It specifies CAWSVGASALGGETQYF.

The chain links TRBV20-1 to TRBJ2-4; D may be TRBD2 (6 bases). From germline, CDR1 is DFQATT and CDR2 SNEGSKA (reference sequence). The V gene lost 7 bases and the J gene lost 9 bases, with 16 bases spanning the gap. The CDR3 extends over 12 amino acids. For the CDR3, the DNA is TGCAGTGGGAGGGCCTCGGTCGGCATTCAGTACTTC. Residues: CSGRASVGIQYF.

This clonotype was detected ten times or more. V and J are TRBV30 and TRBJ2-3; D remains ambiguous. Deletions cut 3 bases from V and 1 base from J, with 20 bases between. Germline V CDR1 and CDR2: GTSNPN, SVGIG (reference sequence). This CDR3 comprises 17 residues. For the CDR3, the DNA is TGTGCCTGGAGGGACCGAGTCCCCGTCCTTCGCACAGATACGCAGTATTTT. Amino acids: CAWRDRVPVLRTDTQYF.

On this clonotype: This sequence may be a read error, since a much larger clone differs from it by one base. The final CDR3 position lacks the conserved phenylalanine or tryptophan, pointing to a likely read error. The gene calls are TRBV4-3 and TRBJ2-3; D is perhaps TRBD1 (5 bases). The V gene's germline CDR1 is LGHNA and CDR2 YSLEER. Trimming removed 0 bases at V and 0 bases at J, with 13 bases between. This CDR3 is built from 17 residues. The CDR3 DNA reads TGCGCCAGCAGCCAAGACAGGGTTGTGGCTAGCACAGATACGCAGTATGTT. Its translation: CASSQDRVVASTDTQYV.

There are a few counts of this clonotype. V usage is TRBV3-1 and J usage is TRBJ1-1; D call uncertain. CDR1 is LGHDT and CDR2 is YNNKEL in the germline V gene (reference sequence). CDR3 length: 13 amino acids. The ends were cut back, 0 bases at V and 7 bases at J, with 9 bases in the middle. CDR3 DNA: TGTGCCAGCAGCCAAGATGTACAAGGTGAAGCTTTCTTT. Its protein product is CASSQDVQGEAFF.

This clonotype was seen many times. J is TRBJ2-1 and V is TRBV5-1; D is unresolved. In germline, CDR1 is SGHRS, CDR2 YFSETQ. Trimming cost V 0 bases and J 5 bases, with 9 bases left between them. The CDR3 contains 14 residues. CDR3 loop: CASSLALANNEQFF. As DNA, the CDR3 is TGCGCCAGCAGCTTGGCCTTGGCGAACAATGAGCAGTTCTTC. The full variable domain, in which reference TRBV5-1 and TRBJ2-1 provide the parts outside the CDR3, is KAGVTQTPRYLIKTRGQQVTLSCSPISGHRSVSWYQQTPGQGLQFLFEYFSETQRNKGNFPGRFSGRQFSNSRSEMNVSTLELGDSALYLCASSLALANNEQFFGPGTRLTVL.

This clonotype was observed at least ten times. The rearrangement uses TRBV6-1 and TRBJ2-7; 12 bases are shared with TRBD1. Germline CDR1 is MNHNS and CDR2 is SASEGT. Trimming at V came to 6 bases and at J to 9 bases, leaving 9 bases not matched to a gene. CDR3 length: 14 amino acids. CDR3 bases: TGTGCCAGCAGCCCTACCGGGACAGGGGGCGGGCAGTACTTC. It translates to CASSPTGTGGGQYF.

This clonotype was recorded a few times. This chain links TRBV6-9 with TRBJ2-7, with a tentative D call TRBD1 (5 bases). This CDR3 spans 13 amino acids. Looked up from germline, CDR1 is MNHGY and CDR2 is SVAAGI. Trimming stripped 2 bases from V and 6 bases from J, with 11 bases between. CDR3: CASSYVRAAEQYF. CDR3 bases: TGTGCCAGCAGTTATGTCAGGGCCGCCGAGCAGTACTTC.